A single sample is the source of the 5 T cell receptor beta chains below, sequenced in a study of blood T cell repertoires in COVID-19. TCRdb keeps only in-frame clones here, not all; method: immunoSEQ multiplex PCR. The repertoire includes roughly 30,000 clones, more than 85% of them detected once, and 3.7% sits in the top ten. The sample consisted of peripheral blood. The receptors stem from a man aged 55 to 70 with acute or convalescent COVID-19.

Regarding this clone: A read error may produce the germline difference seen at one junction end. The J gene is TRBJ2-3, the V gene TRBV4-1, with D possibly being TRBD1 (5 bases). Looked up from germline, CDR1 is MGHRA and CDR2 is YSYEKL. CDR3 length: 16 amino acids. CDR3 bases: TGCGCCAGCAGCCAAGTCAATATGGGATTCACAGGTACGCAGTATTTT. Translated, it gives CASSQVNMGFTGTQYF.

The chain is built from TRBV28 and TRBJ2-3; 13 nucleotides align to TRBD2. The CDR3 contains 17 residues. Germline-derived CDR1 and CDR2 are MDHEN and SYDVKM. J lost 7 bases, V lost 3 bases, and 10 bases had no gene match. CDR3 sequence reads: CASSFVRTSGSENTQYF. In nucleotides, the CDR3 is TGTGCCAGCAGTTTCGTAAGGACTAGCGGGAGCGAGAATACGCAGTATTTT.

V and J are TRBV18 and TRBJ2-1; possible D gene TRBD2, 5 bases. Germline CDR1 is KGHSH and CDR2 is LQKENI. The CDR3 contains 13 residues. The V end was cut by 8 bases, the J end by 7 bases, with 15 bases between. As DNA, the CDR3 is TGTGCCAGCGGTGGACTGACGCCTAATGAGCAGTTCTTC. Its translation is CASGGLTPNEQFF.

The rearrangement joins TRBV7-9 to TRBJ2-7; 7 bases are shared with TRBD2. The germline V gene has CDR1 SEHNR and CDR2 FQNEAQ (reference sequence). Trimming removed 6 bases from V and 0 bases from J; junction bases left unmatched: 5. This CDR3 has 14 residues. CDR3 protein: CASSLGRGSYEQYF. The CDR3 DNA sequence: TGTGCCAGCAGTCTAGGGAGGGGCTCCTACGAGCAGTACTTC.

This clone has a handful of counts. V usage is TRBV7-2 and J usage is TRBJ1-6, with a possible D match to TRBD1 (6 bases). The V end was cut by 0 bases, the J end by 14 bases, with 14 bases between. The CDR3 extends over 14 amino acids. CDR1 is SGHTA and CDR2 is FQGNSA in the germline V gene. In DNA form, the CDR3 reads TGTGCCAGCAGCTTAGCGCAAGGGGGGGGGACCCTCCACTTT. Its protein product is CASSLAQGGGTLHF.